This T cell receptor (beta chain) was sequenced during a study of CD8 T cells in ankylosing spondylitis. TCRdb analysed the 5' RACE reads with MiXCR anew, one entry per CDR3 protein. The table records around 29,000 distinct CDR3 sequences, roughly 5% of them present only once. From germline, CDR1 is SGDLS and CDR2 YYNGEE. V lost 4 bases to trimming and J lost 5 bases; unmatched junction nucleotides: 5. This CDR3 has 14 residues. General study points: Certain motif variants had earlier appeared in reactive arthritis synovial fluid and blood. CD8+ disease-linked clones were present at relatively low frequencies in blood.

In this sample, this clonotype turned up a few times. As yet, its antigen is unknown. The chain employs TRBV9 and TRBJ2-5; TRBD1 agrees at 10 bases. The TCR comes from a female donor with ankylosing spondylitis or in good health (not recorded which). What was sequenced was blood, either unsorted or a sorted T cell fraction (not recorded which). CDR3 protein: CASSRDRGLETQYF. For the CDR3, the DNA is TGTGCCAGCAGCCGGGACAGGGGCCTGGAGACCCAGTACTTC.